The source of this T cell receptor (beta chain) is a study of CD8+ T cells in alopecia areata. Turning to this clone: Its antigen is as yet unknown.

Isolated RNA was reverse transcribed into cDNA used as the sequencing template. The data were produced by immunoSEQ multiplex PCR, yet TCRdb's version contains in-frame clones alone and is incomplete. The table includes 130,000 or so clones, roughly 50% detected once. The CDR3 loop spans 14 amino acids. Unmatched junction bases numbered 8, after V lost 8 bases and J lost 9 bases. In germline, CDR1 is MNHEY, CDR2 SMNVEV (reference sequence). Broader study findings: Among the cells sequenced in scalp samples are also the resident alphabeta T cells of normal skin. Sharing of TCR sequences between patients (possibly for HLA-related reasons) was less clear than in mice.

This material consisted of CD8+ T cells sorted from blood, taken at week 0. The TCR was taken from a human donor with alopecia areata. The chain employs TRBV27 and TRBJ1-6; 9 positions match TRBD1. The CDR3 here is CASWDRVPISPLHF. In DNA, the CDR3 is TGTGCCAGCTGGGACAGGGTGCCGATTTCACCCCTCCACTTT.